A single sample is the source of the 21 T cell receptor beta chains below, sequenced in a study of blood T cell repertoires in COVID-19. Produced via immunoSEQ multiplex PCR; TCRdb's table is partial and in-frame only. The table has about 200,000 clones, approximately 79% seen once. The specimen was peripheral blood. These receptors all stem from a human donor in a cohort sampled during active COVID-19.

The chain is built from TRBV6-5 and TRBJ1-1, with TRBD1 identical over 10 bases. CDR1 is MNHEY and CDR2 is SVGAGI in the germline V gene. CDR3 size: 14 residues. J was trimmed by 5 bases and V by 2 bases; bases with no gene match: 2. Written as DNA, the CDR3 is TGTGCCAGCAGTTACGACAGGGGGCAGACTGAAGCTTTCTTT. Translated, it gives CASSYDRGQTEAFF.

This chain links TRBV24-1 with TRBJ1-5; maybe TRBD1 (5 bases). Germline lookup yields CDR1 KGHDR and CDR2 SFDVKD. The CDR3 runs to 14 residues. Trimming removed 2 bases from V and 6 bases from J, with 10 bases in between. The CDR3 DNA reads TGTGCCACCAGTGATTCTGCGGGGGGTCAGCCCCAGCATTTT. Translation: CATSDSAGGQPQHF.

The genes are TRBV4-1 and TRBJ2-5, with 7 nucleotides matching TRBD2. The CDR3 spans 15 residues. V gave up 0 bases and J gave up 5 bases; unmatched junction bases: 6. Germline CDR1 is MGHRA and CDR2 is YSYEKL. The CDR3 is CASSQEGGRRETQYF. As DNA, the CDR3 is TGCGCCAGCAGCCAAGAGGGGGGGAGGAGGGAGACCCAGTACTTC.

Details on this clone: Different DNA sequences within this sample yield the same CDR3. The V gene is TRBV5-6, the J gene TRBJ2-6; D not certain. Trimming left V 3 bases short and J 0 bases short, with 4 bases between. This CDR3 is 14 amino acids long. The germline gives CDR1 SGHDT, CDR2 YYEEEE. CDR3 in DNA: TGTGCCAGCAGCTCAATCTCTGGGGCCAACGTCCTGACTTTC. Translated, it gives CASSSISGANVLTF.

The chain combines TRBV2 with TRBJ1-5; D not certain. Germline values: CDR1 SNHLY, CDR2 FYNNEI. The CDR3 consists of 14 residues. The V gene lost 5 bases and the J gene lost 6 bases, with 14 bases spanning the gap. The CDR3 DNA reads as TGTGCCAGCAGTTCCCGACCGCAGGTTCAGCCCCAGCATTTT. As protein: CASSSRPQVQPQHF.

The CDR3: CASSYSRQGAYEQYF. The CDR3 nucleotides read TGTGCCAGCAGTTACTCCCGACAGGGGGCCTACGAGCAGTACTTC. V usage is TRBV6-5 and J usage is TRBJ2-7; 9 bases fit TRBD1. Germline loops: CDR1 MNHEY, CDR2 SVGAGI. This CDR3 spans 15 amino acids. After removal of 0 bases from V and 2 bases from J, the junction contained 2 bases not matched to a gene.

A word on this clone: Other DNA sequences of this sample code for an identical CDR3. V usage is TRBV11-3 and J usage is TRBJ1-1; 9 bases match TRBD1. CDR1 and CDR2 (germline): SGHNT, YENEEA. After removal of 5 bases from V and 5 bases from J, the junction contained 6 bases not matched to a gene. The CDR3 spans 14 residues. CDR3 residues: CASSPGQGRTEAFF. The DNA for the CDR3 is TGTGCCAGCAGCCCTGGACAGGGGAGAACTGAAGCTTTCTTT.

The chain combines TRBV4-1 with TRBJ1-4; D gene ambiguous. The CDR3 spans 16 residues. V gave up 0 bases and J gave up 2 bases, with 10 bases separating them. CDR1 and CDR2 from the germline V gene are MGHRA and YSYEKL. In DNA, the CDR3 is TGCGCCAGCAGCCAAGAGGAGAAACCGACTAATGAAAAACTGTTTTTT. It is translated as CASSQEEKPTNEKLFF.

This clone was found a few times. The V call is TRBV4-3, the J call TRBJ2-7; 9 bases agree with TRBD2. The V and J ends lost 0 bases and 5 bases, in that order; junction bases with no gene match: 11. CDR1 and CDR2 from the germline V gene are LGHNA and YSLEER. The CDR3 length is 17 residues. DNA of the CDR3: TGCGCCAGCAGCCAAGATCTTTACAGGCAGCGGGAGGACGAGCAGTACTTC. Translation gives CASSQDLYRQREDEQYF.

CDR3 DNA sequence: TGTGCCAGCAGTAGGGACAGGGTAGGCGAAGCTTTCTTT. It is translated as CASSRDRVGEAFF. The gene calls are TRBV27 and TRBJ1-1, with 9 bases that match TRBD1. Germline CDR1 reads MNHEY; CDR2 reads SMNVEV (reference sequence). J was trimmed by 8 bases and V by 5 bases; bases with no gene match: 6. This CDR3 is built from 13 residues.

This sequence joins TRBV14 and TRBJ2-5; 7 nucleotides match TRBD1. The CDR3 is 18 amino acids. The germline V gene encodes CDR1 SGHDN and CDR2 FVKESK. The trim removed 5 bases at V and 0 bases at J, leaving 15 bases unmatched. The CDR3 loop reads CASSTLLGQARYQETQYF. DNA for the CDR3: TGTGCCAGCAGCACCCTCCTCGGACAGGCCCGGTACCAAGAGACCCAGTACTTC.

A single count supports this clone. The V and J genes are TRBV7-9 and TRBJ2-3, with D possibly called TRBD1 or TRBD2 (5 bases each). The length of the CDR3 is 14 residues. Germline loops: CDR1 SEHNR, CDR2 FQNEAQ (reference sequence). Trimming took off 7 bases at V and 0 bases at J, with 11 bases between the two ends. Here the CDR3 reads CASTGRGSTDTQYF. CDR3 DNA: TGTGCCAGCACGGGACGCGGGAGCACAGATACGCAGTATTTT.

The CDR3 bases are TGTGCCAGCAGGACAGGGGTCACGGGGGAGCAGTACTTC. This gives the protein CASRTGVTGEQYF. The rearrangement joins TRBV25-1 to TRBJ2-7; 8 bases agree with TRBD1. CDR1 MGHDK and CDR2 SYGVNS come from the germline V gene. The ends lost 6 bases at V and 7 bases at J; junction bases unmatched: 8. There are 13 residues in the CDR3.

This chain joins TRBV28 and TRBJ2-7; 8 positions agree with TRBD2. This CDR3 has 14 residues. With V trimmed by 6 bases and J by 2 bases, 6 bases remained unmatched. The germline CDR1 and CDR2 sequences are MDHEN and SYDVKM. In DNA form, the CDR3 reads TGTGCCAGCAGCTTACTAGCGGTCACCTACGAGCAGTACTTC. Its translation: CASSLLAVTYEQYF.

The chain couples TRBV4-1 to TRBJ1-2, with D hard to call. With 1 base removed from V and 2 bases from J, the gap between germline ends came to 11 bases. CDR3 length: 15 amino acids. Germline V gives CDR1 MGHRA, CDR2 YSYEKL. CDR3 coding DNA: TGCGCCAGCAGCCAAGGTTACCGACAAAACTATGGCTACACCTTC. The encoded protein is CASSQGYRQNYGYTF.

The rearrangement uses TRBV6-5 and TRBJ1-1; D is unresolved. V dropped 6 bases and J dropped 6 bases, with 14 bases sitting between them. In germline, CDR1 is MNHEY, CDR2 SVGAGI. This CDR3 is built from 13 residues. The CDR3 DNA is TGTGCCAGCAGGGAGGGAATTGCCGCTGAAGCTTTCTTT. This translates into CASREGIAAEAFF.

CDR3 DNA sequence: TGTGCCAGCTCACCACCTAGCGGGAGAGAAGATACGCAGTATTTT. This codes for CASSPPSGREDTQYF. V gene TRBV18 combines with J gene TRBJ2-3; 9 bases match TRBD2. The CDR3 contains 15 residues. V shed 0 bases and J 5 bases; nucleotides not matched to a gene: 3. Germline V gene lookup returns CDR1 KGHSH and CDR2 LQKENI.

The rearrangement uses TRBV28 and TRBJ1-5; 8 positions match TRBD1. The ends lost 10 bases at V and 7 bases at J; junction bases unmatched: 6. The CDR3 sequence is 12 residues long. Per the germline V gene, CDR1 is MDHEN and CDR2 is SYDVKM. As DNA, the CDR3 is TGTGCCATCGACAGGGGCGGACAGCCCCAGCATTTT. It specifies CAIDRGGQPQHF.

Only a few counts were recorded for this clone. CDR3 sequence: CASSLAGQLSNQPQHF. Written as DNA, the CDR3 is TGTGCCAGCAGCTTAGCTGGGCAGCTTAGCAATCAGCCCCAGCATTTT. This rearrangement joins TRBV7-2 to TRBJ1-5, with D unclear. Germline loops: CDR1 SGHTA, CDR2 FQGNSA. The CDR3 length is 16 residues. The V and J ends lost 0 bases and 0 bases respectively, with 9 bases between them.

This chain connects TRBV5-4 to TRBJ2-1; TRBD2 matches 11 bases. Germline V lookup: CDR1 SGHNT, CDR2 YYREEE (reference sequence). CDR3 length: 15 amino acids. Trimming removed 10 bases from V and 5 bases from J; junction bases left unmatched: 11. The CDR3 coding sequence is TGTGCCTCTAGGGAGCTGGGACTAGCGGACAATGAGCAGTTCTTC. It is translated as CASRELGLADNEQFF.

CDR3 protein: CASSRGPQHYEQYF. For the CDR3, the DNA is TGTGCCAGCAGTAGGGGGCCCCAACACTACGAGCAGTACTTC. The rearrangement uses TRBV6-5 and TRBJ2-7, with 7 nucleotides matching TRBD1. The V segment lost 5 bases and the J segment 3 bases; nucleotides outside the gene matches: 7. Germline loops: CDR1 MNHEY, CDR2 SVGAGI. This CDR3 is 14 amino acids long.